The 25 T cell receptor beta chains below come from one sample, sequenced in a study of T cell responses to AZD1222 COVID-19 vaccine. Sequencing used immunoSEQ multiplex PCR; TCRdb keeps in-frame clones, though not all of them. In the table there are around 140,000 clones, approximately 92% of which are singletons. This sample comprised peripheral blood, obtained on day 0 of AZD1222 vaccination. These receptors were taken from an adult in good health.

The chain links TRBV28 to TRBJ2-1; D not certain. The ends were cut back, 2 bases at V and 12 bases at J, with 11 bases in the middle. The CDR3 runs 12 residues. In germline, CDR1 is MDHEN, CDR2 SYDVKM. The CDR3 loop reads CASSLQKVGQFF. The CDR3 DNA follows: TGTGCCAGCAGTTTACAGAAGGTGGGGCAGTTCTTC. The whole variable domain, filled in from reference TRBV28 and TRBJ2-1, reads DVKVTQSSRYLVKRTGEKVFLECVQDMDHENMFWYRQDPGLGLRLIYFSYDVKMKEKGDIPEGYSVSREKKERFSLILESASTNQTSMYLCASSLQKVGQFFGPGTRLTVL.

The CDR3 reads CASSPAGTGRLGTQYF. The CDR3 nucleotides read TGTGCCAGCAGCCCAGCCGGGACAGGGCGTTTAGGAACCCAGTACTTC. The chain combines TRBV11-1 with TRBJ2-5; 9 bases are a match to TRBD1. Germline assignment: CDR1 SGHAT and CDR2 FQDESV (reference sequence). The CDR3 sequence is 16 residues long. Trimming took 5 bases from V and 8 from J; bases not matched to a gene: 15.

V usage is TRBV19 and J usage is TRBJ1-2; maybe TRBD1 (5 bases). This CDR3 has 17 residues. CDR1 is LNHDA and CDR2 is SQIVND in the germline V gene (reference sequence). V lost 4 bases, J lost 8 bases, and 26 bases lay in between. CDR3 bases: TGTGCCAGTAGTACTACCCTACAGGCCGGCTCTATCCACGGCTACACCTTC. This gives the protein CASSTTLQAGSIHGYTF.

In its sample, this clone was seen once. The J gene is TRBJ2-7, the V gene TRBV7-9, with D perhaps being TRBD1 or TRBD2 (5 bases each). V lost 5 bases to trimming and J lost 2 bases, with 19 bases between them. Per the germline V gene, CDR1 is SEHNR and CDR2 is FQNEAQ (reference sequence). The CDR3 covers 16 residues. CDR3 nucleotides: TGTGCCAGCAGCCACAGTTCGGGACGGGTCGCCTACGAGCAGTACTTC. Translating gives CASSHSSGRVAYEQYF.

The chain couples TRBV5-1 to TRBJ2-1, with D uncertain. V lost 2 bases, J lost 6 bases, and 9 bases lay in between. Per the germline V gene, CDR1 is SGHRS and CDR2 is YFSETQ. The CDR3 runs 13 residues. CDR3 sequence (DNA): TGCGCCAGCAGCTTATGGACGGCCAATGAGCAGTTCTTC. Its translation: CASSLWTANEQFF. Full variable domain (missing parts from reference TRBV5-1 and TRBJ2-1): KAGVTQTPRYLIKTRGQQVTLSCSPISGHRSVSWYQQTPGQGLQFLFEYFSETQRNKGNFPGRFSGRQFSNSRSEMNVSTLELGDSALYLCASSLWTANEQFFGPGTRLTVL.

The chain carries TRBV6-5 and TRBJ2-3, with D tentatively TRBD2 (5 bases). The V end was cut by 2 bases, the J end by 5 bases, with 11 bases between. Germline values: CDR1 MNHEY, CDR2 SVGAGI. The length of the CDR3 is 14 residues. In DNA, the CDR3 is TGTGCCAGCAGTTACGGACCCCGGGGAGATACGCAGTATTTT. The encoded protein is CASSYGPRGDTQYF.

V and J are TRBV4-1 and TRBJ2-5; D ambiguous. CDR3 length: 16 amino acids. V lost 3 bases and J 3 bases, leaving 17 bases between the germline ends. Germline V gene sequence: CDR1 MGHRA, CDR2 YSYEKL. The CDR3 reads CASSQLGSELKETQYF. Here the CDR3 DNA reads TGCGCCAGCAGCCAGCTCGGATCGGAGCTCAAAGAGACCCAGTACTTC.

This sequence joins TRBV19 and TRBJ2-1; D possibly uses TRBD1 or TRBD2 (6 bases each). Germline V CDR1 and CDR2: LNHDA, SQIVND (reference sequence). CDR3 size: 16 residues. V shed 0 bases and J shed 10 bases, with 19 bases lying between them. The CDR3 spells CASSIDTGATQGEQFF. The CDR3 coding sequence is TGTGCCAGTAGTATAGATACGGGAGCCACCCAGGGGGAGCAGTTCTTC.

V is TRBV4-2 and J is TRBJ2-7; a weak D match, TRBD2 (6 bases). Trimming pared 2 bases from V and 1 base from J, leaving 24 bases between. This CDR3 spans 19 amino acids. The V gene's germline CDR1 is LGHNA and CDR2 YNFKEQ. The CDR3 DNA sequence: TGTGCCAGCAGCCAATCACCCCTAGTTCTTAGCGGCTATTCCTACGAGCAGTACTTC. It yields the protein CASSQSPLVLSGYSYEQYF.

CDR3 nucleotides: TGTGCCAGCTCACCAGGGCTACCGGAGCAGTTCTTC. Its translation: CASSPGLPEQFF. The V call is TRBV18, the J call TRBJ2-1, with D unresolved. V lost 2 bases and J 10 bases, leaving 9 bases between the germline ends. The CDR3 runs to 12 residues. Germline V gene lookup returns CDR1 KGHSH and CDR2 LQKENI.

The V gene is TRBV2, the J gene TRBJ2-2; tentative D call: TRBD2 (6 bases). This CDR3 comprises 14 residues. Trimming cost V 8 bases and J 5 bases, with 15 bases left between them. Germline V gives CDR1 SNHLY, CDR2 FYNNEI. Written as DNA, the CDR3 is TGTGCCAGCTGGACGGGCGGGACTACCGGGGAGCTGTTTTTT. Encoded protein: CASWTGGTTGELFF.

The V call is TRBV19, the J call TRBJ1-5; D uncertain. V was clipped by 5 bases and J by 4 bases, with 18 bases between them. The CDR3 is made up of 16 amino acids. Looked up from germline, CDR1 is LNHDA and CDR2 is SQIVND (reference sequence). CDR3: CASSSRTDGSNQPQHF. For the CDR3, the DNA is TGTGCCAGTAGTTCCCGGACGGACGGTAGTAATCAGCCCCAGCATTTT. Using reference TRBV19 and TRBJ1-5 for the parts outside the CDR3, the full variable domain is DGGITQSPKYLFRKEGQNVTLSCEQNLNHDAMYWYRQDPGQGLRLIYYSQIVNDFQKGDIAEGYSVSREKKESFPLTVTSAQKNPTAFYLCASSSRTDGSNQPQHFGDGTRLSIL.

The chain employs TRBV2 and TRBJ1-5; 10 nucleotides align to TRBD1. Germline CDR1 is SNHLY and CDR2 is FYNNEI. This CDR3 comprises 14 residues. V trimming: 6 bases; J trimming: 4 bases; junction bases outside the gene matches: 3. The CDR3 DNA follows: TGTGCCAGCAGACGGACAGGGGGTAATCAGCCCCAGCATTTT. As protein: CASRRTGGNQPQHF.

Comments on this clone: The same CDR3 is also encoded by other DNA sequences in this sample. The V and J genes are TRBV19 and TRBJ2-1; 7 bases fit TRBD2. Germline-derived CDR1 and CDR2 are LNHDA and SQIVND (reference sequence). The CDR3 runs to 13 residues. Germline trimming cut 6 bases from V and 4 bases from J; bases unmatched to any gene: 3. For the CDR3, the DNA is TGTGCCAGTAGAGGGAGGGGTTACAATGAGCAGTTCTTC. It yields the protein CASRGRGYNEQFF.

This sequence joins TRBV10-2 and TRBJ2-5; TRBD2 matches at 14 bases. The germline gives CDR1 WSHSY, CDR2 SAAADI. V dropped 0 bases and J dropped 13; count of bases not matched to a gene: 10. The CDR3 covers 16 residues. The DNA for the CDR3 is TGCGCCAGCAGTGAGTCGGCGGGACTAGCGGGAGAGCCATGGTACTTC. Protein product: CASSESAGLAGEPWYF.

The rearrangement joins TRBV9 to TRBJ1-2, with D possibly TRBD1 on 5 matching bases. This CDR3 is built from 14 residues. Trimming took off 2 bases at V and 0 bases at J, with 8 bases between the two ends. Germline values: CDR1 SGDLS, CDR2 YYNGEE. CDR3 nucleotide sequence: TGTGCCAGCAGCGTTGGGGACTCTAACTATGGCTACACCTTC. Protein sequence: CASSVGDSNYGYTF.

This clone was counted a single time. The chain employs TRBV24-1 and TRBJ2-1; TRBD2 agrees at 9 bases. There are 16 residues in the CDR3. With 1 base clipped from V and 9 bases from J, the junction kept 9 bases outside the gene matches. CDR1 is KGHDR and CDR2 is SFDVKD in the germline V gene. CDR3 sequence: CATSDFPGRGRVEQFF. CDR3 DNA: TGTGCCACCAGTGATTTCCCAGGTCGCGGGAGGGTTGAGCAGTTCTTC.

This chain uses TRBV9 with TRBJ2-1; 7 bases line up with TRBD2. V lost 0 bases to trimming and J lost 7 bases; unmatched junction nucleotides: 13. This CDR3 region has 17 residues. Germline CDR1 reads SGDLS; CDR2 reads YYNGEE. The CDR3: CASSVGASGAKGNEQFF. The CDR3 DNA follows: TGTGCCAGCAGCGTAGGGGCTAGCGGAGCCAAAGGAAATGAGCAGTTCTTC. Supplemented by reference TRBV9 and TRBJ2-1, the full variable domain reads DSGVTQTPKHLITATGQRVTLRCSPRSGDLSVYWYQQSLDQGLQFLIQYYNGEERAKGNILERFSAQQFPDLHSELNLSSLELGDSALYFCASSVGASGAKGNEQFFGPGTRLTVL.

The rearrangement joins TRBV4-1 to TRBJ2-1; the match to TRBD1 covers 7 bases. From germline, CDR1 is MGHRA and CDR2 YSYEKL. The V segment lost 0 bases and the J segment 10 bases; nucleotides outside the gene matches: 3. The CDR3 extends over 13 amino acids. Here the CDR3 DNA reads TGCGCCAGCAGCCAAGATGGGGGACAGGAGCAGTTCTTC. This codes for CASSQDGGQEQFF.

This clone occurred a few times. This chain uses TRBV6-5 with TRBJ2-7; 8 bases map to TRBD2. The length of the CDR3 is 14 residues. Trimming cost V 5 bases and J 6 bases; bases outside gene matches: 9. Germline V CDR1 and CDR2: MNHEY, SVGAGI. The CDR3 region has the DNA TGTGCCAGCAGTCCGGGACTAGTGGCTGTCGAGCAGTACTTC. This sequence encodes CASSPGLVAVEQYF.

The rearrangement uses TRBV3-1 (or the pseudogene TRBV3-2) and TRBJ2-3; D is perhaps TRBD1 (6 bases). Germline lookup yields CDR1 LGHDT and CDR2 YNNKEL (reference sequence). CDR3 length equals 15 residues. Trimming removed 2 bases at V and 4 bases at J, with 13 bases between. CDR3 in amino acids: CASSQNPTGSDTQYF. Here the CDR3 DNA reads TGTGCCAGCAGCCAAAACCCCACAGGGTCAGATACGCAGTATTTT.

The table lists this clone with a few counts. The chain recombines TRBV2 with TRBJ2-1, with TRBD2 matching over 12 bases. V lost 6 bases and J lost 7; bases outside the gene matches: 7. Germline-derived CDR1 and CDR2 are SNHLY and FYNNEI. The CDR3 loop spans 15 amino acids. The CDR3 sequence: CASSAPSGRGNEQFF. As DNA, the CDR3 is TGTGCCAGCAGCGCCCCTAGCGGGAGGGGAAATGAGCAGTTCTTC.

CDR3 protein: CASSPNRGDTQYF. The CDR3 coding sequence is TGTGCCAGCAGCCCAAACAGGGGAGATACGCAGTATTTT. The chain uses TRBV11-1 and TRBJ2-3; TRBD1 matches at 7 bases. The J segment lost 5 bases and the V segment lost 5 bases, leaving 4 bases of the junction unmatched. From germline, CDR1 is SGHAT and CDR2 FQDESV (reference sequence). The CDR3 has 13 residues.

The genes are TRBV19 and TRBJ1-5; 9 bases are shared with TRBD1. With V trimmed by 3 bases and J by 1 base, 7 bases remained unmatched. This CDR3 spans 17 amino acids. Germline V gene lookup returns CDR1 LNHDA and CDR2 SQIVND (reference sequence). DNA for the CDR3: TGTGCCAGTAGTATTACAGGGGGCGCTCTGAGCAATCAGCCCCAGCATTTT. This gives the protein CASSITGGALSNQPQHF.

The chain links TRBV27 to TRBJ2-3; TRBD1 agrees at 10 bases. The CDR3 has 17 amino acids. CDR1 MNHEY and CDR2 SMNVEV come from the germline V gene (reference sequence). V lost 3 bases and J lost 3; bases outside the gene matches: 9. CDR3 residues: CASSFSFGDRGTDTQYF. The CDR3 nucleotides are TGTGCCAGCAGTTTTAGCTTTGGGGACAGGGGTACAGATACGCAGTATTTT.